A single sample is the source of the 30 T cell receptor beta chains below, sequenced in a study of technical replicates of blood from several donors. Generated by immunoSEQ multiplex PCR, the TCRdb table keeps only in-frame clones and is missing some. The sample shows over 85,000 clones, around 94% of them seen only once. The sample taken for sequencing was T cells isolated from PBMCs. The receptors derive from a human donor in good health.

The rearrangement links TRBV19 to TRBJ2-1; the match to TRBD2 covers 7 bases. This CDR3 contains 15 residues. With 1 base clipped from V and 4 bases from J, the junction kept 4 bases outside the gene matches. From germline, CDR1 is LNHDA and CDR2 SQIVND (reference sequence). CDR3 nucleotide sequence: TGTGCCAGTAGTATAGGGACTAGTCCGTACAATGAGCAGTTCTTC. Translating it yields CASSIGTSPYNEQFF.

Written as DNA, the CDR3 is TGTGCCTGGACCCGGGACAGTCCCTACGAGCAGTACTTC. Translating it yields CAWTRDSPYEQYF. This chain links TRBV30 with TRBJ2-7; TRBD1 matches at 7 bases. The ends lost 4 bases at V and 2 bases at J; junction bases unmatched: 5. This CDR3 spans 13 amino acids. The germline V gene has CDR1 GTSNPN and CDR2 SVGIG (reference sequence).

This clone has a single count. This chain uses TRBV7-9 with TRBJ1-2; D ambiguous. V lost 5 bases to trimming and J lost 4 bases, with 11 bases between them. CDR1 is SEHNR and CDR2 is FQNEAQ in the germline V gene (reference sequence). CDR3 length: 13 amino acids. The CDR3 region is CASSPDPTYGYTF. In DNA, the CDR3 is TGTGCCAGCAGCCCAGATCCAACCTATGGCTACACCTTC. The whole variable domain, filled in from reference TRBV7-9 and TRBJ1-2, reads DTGVSQNPRHKITKRGQNVTFRCDPISEHNRLYWYRQTLGQGPEFLTYFQNEAQLEKSRLLSDRFSAERPKGSFSTLEIQRTEQGDSAMYLCASSPDPTYGYTFGSGTRLTVV.

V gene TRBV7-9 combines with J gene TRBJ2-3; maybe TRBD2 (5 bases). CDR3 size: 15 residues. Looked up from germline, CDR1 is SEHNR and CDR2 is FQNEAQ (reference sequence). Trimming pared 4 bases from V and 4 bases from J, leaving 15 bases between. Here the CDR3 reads CASSSGLLGSDTQYF. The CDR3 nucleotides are TGTGCCAGCAGCTCAGGACTCTTAGGTTCAGATACGCAGTATTTT.

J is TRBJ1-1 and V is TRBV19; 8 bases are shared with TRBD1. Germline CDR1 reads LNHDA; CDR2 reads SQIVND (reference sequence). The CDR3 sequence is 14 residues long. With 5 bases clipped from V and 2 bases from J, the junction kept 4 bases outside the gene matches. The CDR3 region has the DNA TGTGCCAGTAGTCCGGGACAGGAAAACACTGAAGCTTTCTTT. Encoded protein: CASSPGQENTEAFF.

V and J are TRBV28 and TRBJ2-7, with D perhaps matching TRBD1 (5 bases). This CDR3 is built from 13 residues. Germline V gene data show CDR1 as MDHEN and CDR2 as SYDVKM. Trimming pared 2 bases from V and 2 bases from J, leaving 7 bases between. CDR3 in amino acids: CASSLDRTYEQYF. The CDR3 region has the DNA TGTGCCAGCAGTTTAGACAGAACCTACGAGCAGTACTTC.

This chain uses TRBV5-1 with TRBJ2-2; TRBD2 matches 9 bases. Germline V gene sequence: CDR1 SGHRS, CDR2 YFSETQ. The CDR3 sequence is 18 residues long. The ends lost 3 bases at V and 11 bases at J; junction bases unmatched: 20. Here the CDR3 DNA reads TGCGCCAGCAGCTCGGGGGGGGCCTTATCGCGGGAGGGACGAGAGCTGTTTTTT. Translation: CASSSGGALSREGRELFF. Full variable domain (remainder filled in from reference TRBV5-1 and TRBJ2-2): KAGVTQTPRYLIKTRGQQVTLSCSPISGHRSVSWYQQTPGQGLQFLFEYFSETQRNKGNFPGRFSGRQFSNSRSEMNVSTLELGDSALYLCASSSGGALSREGRELFFGEGSRLTVL.

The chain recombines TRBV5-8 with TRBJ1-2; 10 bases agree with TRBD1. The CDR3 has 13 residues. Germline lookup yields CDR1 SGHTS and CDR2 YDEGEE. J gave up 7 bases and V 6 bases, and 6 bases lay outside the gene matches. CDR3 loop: CASIRTGGLGYTF. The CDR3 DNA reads TGTGCCAGCATCCGGACAGGGGGTCTTGGCTACACCTTC. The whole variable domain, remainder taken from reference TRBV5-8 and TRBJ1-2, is EAGVTQSPTHLIKTRGQQATLRCSPISGHTSVYWYQQALGLGLQFLLWYDEGEERNRGNFPPRFSGRQFPNYSSELNVNALELEDSALYLCASIRTGGLGYTFGSGTRLTVV.

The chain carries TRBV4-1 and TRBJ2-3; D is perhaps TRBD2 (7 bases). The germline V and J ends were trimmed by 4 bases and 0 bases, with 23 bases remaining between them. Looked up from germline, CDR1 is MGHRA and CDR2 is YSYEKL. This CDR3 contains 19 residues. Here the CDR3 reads CASSPIARGGGISTDTQYF. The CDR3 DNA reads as TGCGCCAGCAGCCCGATTGCTAGAGGGGGGGGAATTAGCACAGATACGCAGTATTTT.

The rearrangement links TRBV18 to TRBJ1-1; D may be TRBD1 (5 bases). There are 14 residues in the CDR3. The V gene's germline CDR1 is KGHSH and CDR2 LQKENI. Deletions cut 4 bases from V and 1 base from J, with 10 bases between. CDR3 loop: CASSQATGNTEAFF. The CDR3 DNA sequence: TGTGCCAGCTCACAAGCTACAGGGAACACTGAAGCTTTCTTT. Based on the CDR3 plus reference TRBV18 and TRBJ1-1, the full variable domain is NAGVMQNPRHLVRRRGQEARLRCSPMKGHSHVYWYRQLPEEGLKFMVYLQKENIIDESGMPKERFSAEFPKEGPSILRIQQVVRGDSAAYFCASSQATGNTEAFFGQGTRLTVV.

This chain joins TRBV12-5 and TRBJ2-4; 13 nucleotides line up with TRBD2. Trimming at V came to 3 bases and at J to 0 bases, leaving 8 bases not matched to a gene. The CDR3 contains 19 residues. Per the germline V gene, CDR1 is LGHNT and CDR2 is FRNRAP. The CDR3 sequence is CASGFRLAGGPLAKNIQYF. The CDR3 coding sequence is TGTGCTAGTGGTTTCAGACTAGCGGGGGGTCCCCTAGCCAAAAACATTCAGTACTTC.

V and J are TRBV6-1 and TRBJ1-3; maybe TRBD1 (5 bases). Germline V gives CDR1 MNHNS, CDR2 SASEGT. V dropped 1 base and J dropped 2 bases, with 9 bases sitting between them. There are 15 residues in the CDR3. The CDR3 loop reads CASSEEGAAGNTIYF. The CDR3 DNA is TGTGCCAGCAGTGAAGAAGGGGCGGCTGGAAACACCATATATTTT.

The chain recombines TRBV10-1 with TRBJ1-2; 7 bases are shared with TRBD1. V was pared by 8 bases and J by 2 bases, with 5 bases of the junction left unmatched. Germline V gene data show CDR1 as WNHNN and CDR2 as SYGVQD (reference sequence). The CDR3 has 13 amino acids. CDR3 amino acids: CASSRGTNYGYTF. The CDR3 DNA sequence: TGCGCCAGCTCCAGGGGGACGAACTATGGCTACACCTTC.

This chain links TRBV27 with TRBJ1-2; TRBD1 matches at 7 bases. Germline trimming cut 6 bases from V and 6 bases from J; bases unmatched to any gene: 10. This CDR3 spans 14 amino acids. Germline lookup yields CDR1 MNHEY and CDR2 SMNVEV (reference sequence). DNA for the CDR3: TGTGCCAGCAGCCCTCGACAGGGATTAAATGGCTACACCTTC. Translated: CASSPRQGLNGYTF.

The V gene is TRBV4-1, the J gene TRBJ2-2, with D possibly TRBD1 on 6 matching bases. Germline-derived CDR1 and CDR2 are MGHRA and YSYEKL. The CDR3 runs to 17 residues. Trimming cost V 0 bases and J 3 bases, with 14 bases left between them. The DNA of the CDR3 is TGCGCCAGCAGCCAAGAATCAGGGGTGGTTGACACCGGGGAGCTGTTTTTT. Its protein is CASSQESGVVDTGELFF.

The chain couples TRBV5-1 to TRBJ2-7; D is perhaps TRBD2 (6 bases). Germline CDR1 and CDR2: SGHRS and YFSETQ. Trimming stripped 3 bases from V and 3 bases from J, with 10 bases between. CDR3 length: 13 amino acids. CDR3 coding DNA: TGCGCCAGCAGCTCGTCGCGGGGCTACGAGCAGTACTTC. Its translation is CASSSSRGYEQYF.

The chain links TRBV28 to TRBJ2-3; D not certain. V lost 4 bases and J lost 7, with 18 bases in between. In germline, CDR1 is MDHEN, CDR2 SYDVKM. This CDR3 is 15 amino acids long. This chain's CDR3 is CASSSPIPLRNTQYF. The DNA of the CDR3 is TGTGCCAGCAGTTCCCCCATTCCCCTCAGGAATACGCAGTATTTT.

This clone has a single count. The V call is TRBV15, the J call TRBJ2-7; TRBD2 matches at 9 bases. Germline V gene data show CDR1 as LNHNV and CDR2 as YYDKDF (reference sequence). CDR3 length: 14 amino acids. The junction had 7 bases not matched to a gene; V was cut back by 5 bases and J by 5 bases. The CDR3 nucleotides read TGTGCCACCAGCCCCAGGACTAGCGTCGACGAGCAGTACTTC. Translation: CATSPRTSVDEQYF.

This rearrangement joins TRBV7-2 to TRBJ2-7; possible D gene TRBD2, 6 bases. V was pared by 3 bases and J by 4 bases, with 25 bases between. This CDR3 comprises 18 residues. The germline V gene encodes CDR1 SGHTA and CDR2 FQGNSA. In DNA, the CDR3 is TGTGCCAGCAGCTTCCCGGGACTCCACGCTTGGGATGATTACGAGCAGTACTTC. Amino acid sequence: CASSFPGLHAWDDYEQYF.

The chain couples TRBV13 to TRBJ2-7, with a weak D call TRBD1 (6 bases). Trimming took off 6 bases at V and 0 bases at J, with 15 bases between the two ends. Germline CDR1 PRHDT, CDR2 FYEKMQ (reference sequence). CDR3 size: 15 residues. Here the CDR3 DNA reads TGTGCCAGCAGATCCCTGGGGGCGAGCTCCTACGAGCAGTACTTC. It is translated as CASRSLGASSYEQYF.

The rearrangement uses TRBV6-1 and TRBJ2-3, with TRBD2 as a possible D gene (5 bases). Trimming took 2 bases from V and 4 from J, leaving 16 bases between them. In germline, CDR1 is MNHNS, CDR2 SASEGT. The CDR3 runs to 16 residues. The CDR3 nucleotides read TGTGCCAGCAGTGAATTGAGGACGGAGGCGTCAGATACGCAGTATTTT. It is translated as CASSELRTEASDTQYF.

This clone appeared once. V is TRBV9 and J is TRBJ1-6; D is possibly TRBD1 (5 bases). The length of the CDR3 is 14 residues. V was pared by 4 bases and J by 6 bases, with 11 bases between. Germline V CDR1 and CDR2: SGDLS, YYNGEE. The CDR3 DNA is TGTGCCAGCAGCCCGACAGAAATTAATTCACCCCTCCACTTT. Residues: CASSPTEINSPLHF.

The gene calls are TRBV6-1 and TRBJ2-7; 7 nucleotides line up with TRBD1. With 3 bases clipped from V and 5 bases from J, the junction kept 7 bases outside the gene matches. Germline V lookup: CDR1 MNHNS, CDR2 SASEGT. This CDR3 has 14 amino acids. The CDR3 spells CASSDTGAVNEQYF. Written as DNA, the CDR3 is TGTGCCAGCAGTGACACAGGGGCAGTGAACGAGCAGTACTTC.

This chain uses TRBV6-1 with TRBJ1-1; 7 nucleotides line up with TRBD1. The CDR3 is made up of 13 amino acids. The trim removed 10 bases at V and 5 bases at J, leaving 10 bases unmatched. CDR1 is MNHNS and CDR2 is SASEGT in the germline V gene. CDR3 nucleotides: TGTGCCACTATGGACAGGCGTAGGACTGAAGCTTTCTTT. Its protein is CATMDRRRTEAFF.

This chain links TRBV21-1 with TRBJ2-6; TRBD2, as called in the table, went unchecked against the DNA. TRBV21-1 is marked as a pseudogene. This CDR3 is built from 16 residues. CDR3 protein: CASSKASGDGANVLTF. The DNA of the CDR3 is TGTGCCAGCAGCAAAGCTTCGGGGGACGGGGCCAACGTCCTGACTTTC.

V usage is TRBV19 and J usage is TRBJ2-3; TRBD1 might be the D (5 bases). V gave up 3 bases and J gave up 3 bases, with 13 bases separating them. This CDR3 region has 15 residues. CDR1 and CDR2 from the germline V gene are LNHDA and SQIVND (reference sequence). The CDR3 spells CASSIRLDRTDTQYF. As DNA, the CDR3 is TGTGCCAGTAGTATTCGCCTCGACAGAACAGATACGCAGTATTTT.

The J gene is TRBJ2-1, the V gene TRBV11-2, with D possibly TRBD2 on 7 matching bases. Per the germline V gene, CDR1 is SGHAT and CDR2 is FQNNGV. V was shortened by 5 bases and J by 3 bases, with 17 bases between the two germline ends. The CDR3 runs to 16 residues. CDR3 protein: CASSVRGGTGYNEQFF. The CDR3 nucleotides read TGTGCCAGCAGCGTGAGGGGGGGAACCGGCTACAATGAGCAGTTCTTC.

CDR3 DNA sequence: TGTGCTAGTGGTTTGTCCCGGGACAGCTACAATCAGCCCCAGCATTTT. This encodes CASGLSRDSYNQPQHF. The V gene is TRBV12-5, the J gene TRBJ1-5; 7 nucleotides align to TRBD1. Germline V gives CDR1 LGHNT, CDR2 FRNRAP. The CDR3 runs 16 residues. V lost 2 bases to trimming and J lost 3 bases; unmatched junction nucleotides: 7. Complete variable domain (other parts from reference TRBV12-5 and TRBJ1-5): DARVTQTPRHKVTEMGQEVTMRCQPILGHNTVFWYRQTMMQGLELLAYFRNRAPLDDSGMPKDRFSAEMPDATLATLKIQPSEPRDSAVYFCASGLSRDSYNQPQHFGDGTRLSIL.

The CDR3 loop is CASSRGGAEGRNEQFF. CDR3 DNA sequence: TGTGCCAGCAGCCGGGGGGGGGCCGAGGGTAGGAATGAGCAGTTCTTC. The chain carries TRBV5-5 and TRBJ2-1; 8 positions match TRBD2. Germline V gives CDR1 SGHKS, CDR2 YYEKEE (reference sequence). V gave up 4 bases and J gave up 7 bases; unmatched junction bases: 13. The CDR3 totals 16 residues.

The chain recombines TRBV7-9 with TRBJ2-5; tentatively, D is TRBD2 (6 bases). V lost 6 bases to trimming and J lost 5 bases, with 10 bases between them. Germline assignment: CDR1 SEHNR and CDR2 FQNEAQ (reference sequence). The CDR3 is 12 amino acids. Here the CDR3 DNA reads TGTGCCAGCAGACCGGGGGAGGAGACCCAGTACTTC. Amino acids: CASRPGEETQYF. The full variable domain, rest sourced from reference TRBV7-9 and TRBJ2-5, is DTGVSQNPRHKITKRGQNVTFRCDPISEHNRLYWYRQTLGQGPEFLTYFQNEAQLEKSRLLSDRFSAERPKGSFSTLEIQRTEQGDSAMYLCASRPGEETQYFGPGTRLLVL.